These 2 T cell receptor beta chains were all obtained from the same sample, sequenced in a study of blood T cell repertoires in COVID-19. Using immunoSEQ multiplex PCR, the repertoire was profiled, and TCRdb retains in-frame clones only, with some absent. The profile covers fewer than 95,000 clones, with more than 80% appearing a single time and roughly 0.73% taken by the ten largest. The source material was peripheral blood. The receptors derive from a woman of 80 years or more with acute or convalescent COVID-19.

The chain has TRBV4-1 and TRBJ1-1; TRBD1 matches 9 bases. The trim removed 3 bases at V and 1 base at J, leaving 3 bases unmatched. This CDR3 is 15 amino acids long. CDR1 MGHRA and CDR2 YSYEKL come from the germline V gene. Written as DNA, the CDR3 is TGCGCCAGCAGCCAGGGGGACAGGGCGAACACTGAAGCTTTCTTT. It yields the protein CASSQGDRANTEAFF.

The gene calls are TRBV9 and TRBJ1-1, with TRBD1 as a possible D gene (6 bases). Germline values: CDR1 SGDLS, CDR2 YYNGEE. V was pared by 3 bases and J by 4 bases, with 16 bases between. This CDR3 has 15 residues. Here the CDR3 reads CASSETQGTSTEAFF. In DNA, the CDR3 is TGTGCCAGCAGCGAAACACAGGGTACGAGCACTGAAGCTTTCTTT.